A selection of T cell receptor beta chains follows, all from one sample in a study of blood T cell repertoires in COVID-19. Method: immunoSEQ multiplex PCR; TCRdb's copy keeps in-frame clones and lacks some. Altogether about 35,000 clones are present, approximately 78% being singletons, with the ten largest covering about 38%. The sample consisted of peripheral blood. Source of these receptors: a man aged 80 or over with active or convalescent COVID-19. Each CDR3 is given with its conserved first and last residue.

cdr3_aa	v_call	j_call
CASSQVNGANEQFF	TRBV4-1	TRBJ2-1
CASSSPGGELFF	TRBV5-4	TRBJ2-2
CASSRGYTGELFF	TRBV7-9	TRBJ2-2
CASSLAAGGRHEQFF	TRBV28	TRBJ2-1
CASSQNGGNGVGQYF	TRBV3-1/TRBV3-2	TRBJ2-3
CASSQGGRWTEAFF	TRBV3-1/TRBV3-2	TRBJ1-1
CASSLVGVAGGPDGELFF	TRBV11-2	TRBJ2-2
CAIRDYANEQFF	TRBV6-6	TRBJ2-1
CASSPGTSGEQYF	TRBV6-6	TRBJ2-7
CASSSQGRGTIYF	TRBV27	TRBJ1-3
CATSDSLSSGMETQYF	TRBV24-1	TRBJ2-5
CASSLEGPSGRREQFF	TRBV5-1	TRBJ2-1
CASSLRQSTEAFF	TRBV7-2	TRBJ1-1
CASSLGASTDTQYF	TRBV5-1	TRBJ2-3
CASSSREEAKNIQYF	TRBV6-2/TRBV6-3	TRBJ2-4
CASSLATSPQEKLFF	TRBV5-1	TRBJ1-4
CASSRDREREKLFF	TRBV6-5	TRBJ1-4
CAISEENSFEQYF	TRBV10-3	TRBJ2-7
CASSQPRGYGYTF	TRBV4-3	TRBJ1-2
CASSYQQGDTQYF	TRBV13	TRBJ2-3
CASSQGPTSGNSYEQYF	TRBV3-1/TRBV3-2	TRBJ2-7
CASSVSGLEETQYF	TRBV9	TRBJ2-5
CASSDPGLAGVNEQFF	TRBV10-2	TRBJ2-1
CASSRRTQGRQPQHF	TRBV5-6	TRBJ1-5
CASSRWLAGGGGAREQYF	TRBV10-2	TRBJ2-7
CASSSPNTGELFF	TRBV6-2/TRBV6-3	TRBJ2-2
CATSDFASGSFETQYF	TRBV24-1	TRBJ2-5
CASSAPAATDTQYF	TRBV28	TRBJ2-3
CASSASGRGNQPQHF	TRBV27	TRBJ1-5
CASSVSGTGNTIYF	TRBV9	TRBJ1-3
CASSLPLALANYGYTF	TRBV7-9	TRBJ1-2
CASSFRGGAYNEQFF	TRBV11-2	TRBJ2-1
CASSAQGARPQHF	TRBV6-4	TRBJ1-5
CASSVSGSGLVYEQYF	TRBV9	TRBJ2-7
CASRVGGQASTEAFF	TRBV5-1	TRBJ1-1
CASSPTGRYEQYF	TRBV5-1	TRBJ2-7
CASSSGTTTNYGYTF	TRBV5-5	TRBJ1-2
CASSLVSSDTQYF	TRBV11-2	TRBJ2-3
CAWGGQGRFF	TRBV30	TRBJ1-1
CASAGTGRKDGYTF	TRBV5-1	TRBJ1-2
CASSLEQPTYEQYF	TRBV7-9	TRBJ2-7
CASSVGKGQTYEQYF	TRBV9	TRBJ2-7
CAISDPGTGNTEAFF	TRBV10-3	TRBJ1-1
CASSLWQGANEQFF	TRBV27	TRBJ2-1
CASSPPSSSDEQYF	TRBV4-1	TRBJ2-7
CASSLLGLAESTDTQYF	TRBV7-2	TRBJ2-3
CASSRASGPSWETQYF	TRBV5-1	TRBJ2-5
CSVELRTRYTF	TRBV29-1	TRBJ1-2
CASSLGTGVGGYTF	TRBV6-6	TRBJ1-2
CASSLTPDRGLIGGSTGGELFF	TRBV7-3	TRBJ2-2
CASSYSLGTGYGYTF	TRBV6-5	TRBJ1-2
CASSEGRGYTGELFF	TRBV2	TRBJ2-2
CATSDGRTSTDTQYF	TRBV24-1	TRBJ2-3
CASKQADEKLFF	TRBV19	TRBJ1-4
CASSYSFQGGNEQFF	TRBV6-2/TRBV6-3	TRBJ2-1
CSVDDRGLYGYTF	TRBV29-1	TRBJ1-2
CATSAAGGEKLFF	TRBV24-1	TRBJ1-4